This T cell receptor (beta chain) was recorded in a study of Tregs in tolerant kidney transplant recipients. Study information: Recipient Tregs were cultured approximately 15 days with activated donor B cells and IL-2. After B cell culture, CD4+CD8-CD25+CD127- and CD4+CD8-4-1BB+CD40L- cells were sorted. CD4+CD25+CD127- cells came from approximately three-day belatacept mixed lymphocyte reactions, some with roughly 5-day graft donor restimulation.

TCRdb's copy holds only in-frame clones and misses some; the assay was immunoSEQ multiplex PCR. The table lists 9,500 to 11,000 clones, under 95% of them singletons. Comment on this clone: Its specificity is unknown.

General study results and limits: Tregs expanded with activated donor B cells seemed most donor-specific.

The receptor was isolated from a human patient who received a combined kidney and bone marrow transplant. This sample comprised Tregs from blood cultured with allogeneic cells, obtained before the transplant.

The CDR3 coding sequence is TGCGCCAGCATTGACAGTTCAAAAGAGACCCAGTACTTC. It yields the protein CASIDSSKETQYF. The chain combines TRBV5-1 with TRBJ2-5; tentative D call: TRBD1 (5 bases). CDR3 length equals 13 residues. V was shortened by 6 bases and J by 3 bases, with 12 bases between the two germline ends. Germline CDR1 and CDR2: SGHRS and YFSETQ.